Shown below are 25 T cell receptor beta chains from a single sample sequenced in a study of cytotoxic CD8 clonotypes in ibrutinib-treated CLL. Sequencing was performed with immunoSEQ multiplex PCR; in TCRdb, only in-frame clones are kept and a portion is missing. The table includes approximately 67,000 clones, around 84% detected once. Sequences were derived from PBMCs, sampled at disease progression, from a patient treated with ibrutinib. These receptors were collected from a human donor with chronic lymphocytic leukemia.

This clone was counted a single time. The chain carries TRBV7-8 and TRBJ2-3; 7 bases map to TRBD1. CDR3 length equals 16 residues. Unmatched junction bases numbered 11, after V lost 6 bases and J lost 2 bases. Germline CDR1 reads SGHVS; CDR2 reads FQNEAQ. The CDR3 sequence: CASSVPGQTNTDTQYF. CDR3 coding DNA: TGTGCCAGCAGTGTACCGGGACAGACAAACACAGATACGCAGTATTTT.

This chain connects TRBV20-1 to TRBJ1-2, with D unclear. Trimming pared 6 bases from V and 8 bases from J, leaving 10 bases between. Germline lookup yields CDR1 DFQATT and CDR2 SNEGSKA (reference sequence). The CDR3 spans 10 residues. CDR3: CSAKPAGYTF. CDR3 coding DNA: TGCAGTGCGAAGCCGGCGGGCTACACCTTC.

This clone has just one count. The chain links TRBV4-1 to TRBJ2-7; TRBD1 matches 10 bases. V dropped 3 bases and J dropped 5; count of bases not matched to a gene: 16. CDR1 MGHRA and CDR2 YSYEKL come from the germline V gene. This CDR3 spans 18 amino acids. The CDR3 spells CASSHQTRPGQGYHEQYF. CDR3 DNA: TGCGCCAGCAGCCACCAGACGAGACCGGGACAGGGGTACCACGAGCAGTACTTC.

In its sample, this clone was seen once. The chain has TRBV25-1 and TRBJ2-3; no definite D call. CDR3 size: 10 residues. Between the trimmed V and J ends, which lost 10 bases and 2 bases, there was a span of 4 bases. The germline CDR1 and CDR2 sequences are MGHDK and SYGVNS. In DNA, the CDR3 is TGTGCCACCCACACAGATACGCAGTATTTT. Residues: CATHTDTQYF.

The chain is built from TRBV10-3 and TRBJ2-7; D is possibly TRBD1 (5 bases). The germline gives CDR1 ENHRY, CDR2 SYGVKD. The CDR3 contains 13 residues. The ends were cut back, 6 bases at V and 2 bases at J, with 11 bases in the middle. CDR3 protein: CAIRGPLTYEQYF. CDR3 DNA sequence: TGTGCCATCAGGGGGCCCTTGACCTACGAGCAGTACTTC.

The rearrangement links TRBV7-3 to TRBJ2-2, with D possibly being TRBD2 (6 bases). Germline lookup yields CDR1 SGHTA and CDR2 FQGTGA. The CDR3 runs to 14 residues. Between the trimmed V and J ends, which lost 5 bases and 2 bases, there was a span of 9 bases. The CDR3 here is CASSPGLNTGELFF. Written as DNA, the CDR3 is TGTGCCAGCAGCCCGGGACTTAACACCGGGGAGCTGTTTTTT.

The genes are TRBV9 and TRBJ2-1; D possibly uses TRBD1 or TRBD2 (5 bases each). This CDR3 is built from 17 residues. V was cut by 2 bases and J by 6 bases, with 21 bases left in between. CDR1 and CDR2 (germline): SGDLS, YYNGEE. CDR3 sequence: CASSVATGTGIINEQFF. As DNA, the CDR3 is TGTGCCAGCAGCGTCGCGACCGGGACGGGAATTATCAATGAGCAGTTCTTC.

J is TRBJ1-1 and V is TRBV28; TRBD1 is a possible D gene (6 bases). The length of the CDR3 is 21 residues. V lost 3 bases, J lost 0 bases, and 29 bases lay in between. CDR1 MDHEN and CDR2 SYDVKM come from the germline V gene. This CDR3 is CASSFPRGPGPFLGMNTEAFF. CDR3 sequence (DNA): TGTGCCAGCAGTTTCCCGCGGGGGCCAGGGCCTTTTCTGGGAATGAACACTGAAGCTTTCTTT.

The chain is built from TRBV30 and TRBJ2-1, with a possible D match to TRBD1 (5 bases). Trimming removed 1 base from V and 5 bases from J, with 15 bases in between. CDR3 length: 15 residues. From germline, CDR1 is GTSNPN and CDR2 SVGIG (reference sequence). The CDR3 DNA reads as TGTGCCTGGAGTGCGTTGGGGCTTCGGAACAATGAGCAGTTCTTC. This codes for CAWSALGLRNNEQFF.

The chain carries TRBV19 and TRBJ2-3; D ambiguous. The CDR3 length is 11 residues. Trimming stripped 11 bases from V and 1 base from J, with 7 bases between. Germline CDR1 LNHDA, CDR2 SQIVND (reference sequence). DNA of the CDR3: TGTGCCGGCCTTCGCACAGATACGCAGTATTTT. Translating gives CAGLRTDTQYF.

This clone was detected once. This chain uses TRBV7-9 with TRBJ1-2; 9 bases are shared with TRBD1. J was trimmed by 7 bases and V by 6 bases; bases with no gene match: 6. CDR3 length: 13 amino acids. CDR1 and CDR2 from the germline V gene are SEHNR and FQNEAQ (reference sequence). In DNA, the CDR3 is TGTGCCAGCAGTCAGGACAGGGGTGGTGGCTACACCTTC. Protein: CASSQDRGGGYTF.

About this clone itself: Different DNA sequences within this sample yield the same CDR3. V and J are TRBV25-1 and TRBJ1-5; the D is unclear. V lost 4 bases to trimming and J lost 4 bases, with 5 bases between them. CDR3 length: 12 residues. Germline V gives CDR1 MGHDK, CDR2 SYGVNS. For the CDR3, the DNA is TGTGCCAGCAGTGGCGTGAATCAGCCCCAGCATTTT. This encodes CASSGVNQPQHF. The full variable domain, its missing parts supplied by reference TRBV25-1 and TRBJ1-5, is EADIYQTPRYLVIGTGKKITLECSQTMGHDKMYWYQQDPGMELHLIHYSYGVNSTEKGDLSSESTVSRIRTEHFPLTLESARPSHTSQYLCASSGVNQPQHFGDGTRLSIL.

This clone has only a few counts. The chain joins TRBV5-1 to TRBJ1-5, with 7 bases aligning to TRBD1. The ends lost 2 bases at V and 5 bases at J; junction bases unmatched: 7. Germline loops: CDR1 SGHRS, CDR2 YFSETQ. The CDR3 has 15 residues. CDR3: CASSFFAGGDQPQHF. The CDR3 bases are TGCGCCAGCAGCTTCTTTGCAGGGGGAGATCAGCCCCAGCATTTT.

The chain links TRBV7-9 to TRBJ1-2, with a possible D match to TRBD1 (5 bases). Germline lookup yields CDR1 SEHNR and CDR2 FQNEAQ (reference sequence). V shed 5 bases and J shed 7 bases, with 14 bases lying between them. This CDR3 is built from 13 residues. The CDR3, as DNA: TGTGCCAGCAGCCCCGCGGGGCCTGGTGGCTACACCTTC. Translating it yields CASSPAGPGGYTF.

The chain combines TRBV18 with TRBJ1-4, with TRBD1 identical over 8 bases. The CDR3 consists of 16 residues. Germline V lookup: CDR1 KGHSH, CDR2 LQKENI. J lost 4 bases, V lost 3 bases, and 7 bases had no gene match. CDR3 in amino acids: CASSPRTGRNNEKLFF. For the CDR3, the DNA is TGTGCCAGCTCACCCCGGACAGGGCGGAATAATGAAAAACTGTTTTTT.

This clone was recorded once. V is TRBV6-1 and J is TRBJ2-3, with 11 bases that match TRBD2. Germline V gene data show CDR1 as MNHNS and CDR2 as SASEGT. The CDR3 consists of 16 residues. Unmatched junction bases numbered 5, after V lost 2 bases and J lost 4 bases. CDR3 bases: TGTGCCAGCAGTGAAATAGCGGGGGGGCCTTCAGATACGCAGTATTTT. Translated, it gives CASSEIAGGPSDTQYF.

This chain links TRBV19 with TRBJ2-7; perhaps TRBD2 as D (6 bases). The germline gives CDR1 LNHDA, CDR2 SQIVND (reference sequence). This CDR3 comprises 13 residues. Trimming cost V 2 bases and J 4 bases, with 9 bases left between them. The CDR3 DNA reads as TGTGCCAGTAGTATATCTCGGGGGTACGAGCAGTACTTC. This sequence encodes CASSISRGYEQYF.

The chain links TRBV4-2 to TRBJ1-2, with no clear D. The CDR3 runs 15 residues. V was shortened by 0 bases and J by 8 bases, with 16 bases between the two germline ends. Germline assignment: CDR1 LGHNA and CDR2 YNFKEQ. CDR3 nucleotide sequence: TGTGCCAGCAGCCAAGATTGGACTCCCCGTGGGGGCTACACCTTC. Translated: CASSQDWTPRGGYTF.

The gene calls are TRBV7-8 and TRBJ1-4; TRBD1 aligns across 9 bases. The CDR3 length is 19 residues. After removal of 0 bases from V and 3 bases from J, the junction contained 11 bases not matched to a gene. The V gene's germline CDR1 is SGHVS and CDR2 FQNEAQ. CDR3 DNA sequence: TGTGCCAGCAGCTTAGCAGTGGGGACAGGGATCATCCCTAATGAAAAACTGTTTTTT. Translating it yields CASSLAVGTGIIPNEKLFF.

The chain has TRBV9 and TRBJ1-3; TRBD1 is a possible D gene (6 bases). Trimming left V 4 bases short and J 8 bases short, with 13 bases between. CDR1 is SGDLS, CDR2 YYNGEE, per germline. This CDR3 is 13 amino acids long. The CDR3 is CASSIQGWDTIYF. CDR3 nucleotides: TGTGCCAGCAGCATACAGGGTTGGGACACCATATATTTT. Looking up the rest from reference TRBV9 and TRBJ1-3 gives the full variable domain: DSGVTQTPKHLITATGQRVTLRCSPRSGDLSVYWYQQSLDQGLQFLIQYYNGEERAKGNILERFSAQQFPDLHSELNLSSLELGDSALYFCASSIQGWDTIYFGEGSWLTVV.

The chain links TRBV6-5 to TRBJ2-7; tentative D call: TRBD2 (6 bases). Trimming stripped 6 bases from V and 3 bases from J, with 15 bases between. Germline values: CDR1 MNHEY, CDR2 SVGAGI. There are 14 residues in the CDR3. CDR3 DNA: TGTGCCAGCAGCCGCGGAGGGGCCGGCTACGAGCAGTACTTC. Residues: CASSRGGAGYEQYF.

Only one count was recorded for this clone. The gene calls are TRBV30 and TRBJ1-6; D is ambiguous. Between the trimmed V and J ends, which lost 2 bases and 9 bases, there was a span of 11 bases. Germline V CDR1 and CDR2: GTSNPN, SVGIG (reference sequence). The CDR3 is 13 amino acids. CDR3 loop: CAWSPPPSSPLHF. The CDR3, as DNA: TGTGCCTGGAGTCCCCCCCCTAGTTCACCCCTCCACTTT.

This clone has only a few counts. This chain joins TRBV28 and TRBJ2-7, with unresolved D. The ends were cut back, 3 bases at V and 12 bases at J, with 18 bases in the middle. The CDR3 is made up of 13 amino acids. CDR1 and CDR2 (germline): MDHEN, SYDVKM. Here the CDR3 reads CASSFPASSTWYF. In DNA, the CDR3 is TGTGCCAGCAGTTTCCCCGCCTCGTCAACATGGTACTTC.

V is TRBV5-1 and J is TRBJ1-1, with D possibly TRBD1 on 6 matching bases. V dropped 5 bases and J dropped 10 bases, with 12 bases sitting between them. Germline V gives CDR1 SGHRS, CDR2 YFSETQ. The CDR3 is 11 residues long. CDR3 sequence reads: CASRGGPTAFF. The CDR3 bases are TGCGCCAGCAGAGGGGGGCCCACAGCTTTCTTT.

The chain is built from TRBV19 and TRBJ1-1; tentative D call: TRBD1 (6 bases). Germline lookup yields CDR1 LNHDA and CDR2 SQIVND (reference sequence). V shed 3 bases and J shed 4 bases, with 12 bases lying between them. This CDR3 has 14 residues. In DNA form, the CDR3 reads TGTGCCAGTAGTATGGTTCAGGGGTTCACTGAAGCTTTCTTT. Translation: CASSMVQGFTEAFF.